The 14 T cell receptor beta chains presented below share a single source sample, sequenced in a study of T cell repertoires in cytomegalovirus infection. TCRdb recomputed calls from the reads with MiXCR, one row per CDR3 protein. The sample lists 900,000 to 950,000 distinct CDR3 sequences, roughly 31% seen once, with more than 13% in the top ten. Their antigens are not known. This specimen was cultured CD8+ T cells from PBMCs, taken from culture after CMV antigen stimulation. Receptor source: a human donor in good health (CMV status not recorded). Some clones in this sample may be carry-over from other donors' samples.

The CDR3 nucleotides are TGTGCCAGCAGCCCACGGAATGGAAACAATGAGCAGTTCTTC. Protein product: CASSPRNGNNEQFF. The rearrangement links TRBV7-9 to TRBJ2-1; D gene unclear. This CDR3 is built from 14 residues. Trimming stripped 5 bases from V and 5 bases from J, with 13 bases between. Germline V gives CDR1 SEHNR, CDR2 FQNEAQ (reference sequence).

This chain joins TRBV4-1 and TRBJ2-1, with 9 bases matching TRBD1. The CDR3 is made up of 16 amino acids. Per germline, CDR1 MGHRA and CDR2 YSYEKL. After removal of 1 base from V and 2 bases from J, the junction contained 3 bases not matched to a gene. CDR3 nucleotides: TGCGCCAGCAGCCAAGTATGGGACAGGGCCTACAATGAGCAGTTCTTC. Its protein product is CASSQVWDRAYNEQFF.

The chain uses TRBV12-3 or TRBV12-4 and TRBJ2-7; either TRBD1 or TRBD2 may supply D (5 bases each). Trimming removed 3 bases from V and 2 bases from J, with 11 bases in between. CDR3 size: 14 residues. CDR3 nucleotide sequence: TGTGCCAGCAGTTTGGGACCGGCCGCCTACGAGCAGTACGTC. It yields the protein CASSLGPAAYEQYV.

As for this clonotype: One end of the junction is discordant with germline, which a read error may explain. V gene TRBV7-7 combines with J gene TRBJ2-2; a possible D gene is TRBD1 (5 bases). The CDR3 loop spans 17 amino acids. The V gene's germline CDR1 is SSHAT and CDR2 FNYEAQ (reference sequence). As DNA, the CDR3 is TGTGCTAGCAGCCCTCTGGGGCATATCGCGAACACCGGGGAGCTGTTTTTT. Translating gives CASSPLGHIANTGELFF.

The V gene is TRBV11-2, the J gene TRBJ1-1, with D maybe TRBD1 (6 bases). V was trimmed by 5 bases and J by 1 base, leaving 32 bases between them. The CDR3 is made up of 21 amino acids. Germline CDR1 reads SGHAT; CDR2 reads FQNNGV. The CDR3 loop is CASSPWAARRGGPYKNTEAFF. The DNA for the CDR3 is TGTGCCAGCAGCCCTTGGGCAGCGCGACGGGGGGGCCCATACAAGAACACTGAAGCTTTCTTT.

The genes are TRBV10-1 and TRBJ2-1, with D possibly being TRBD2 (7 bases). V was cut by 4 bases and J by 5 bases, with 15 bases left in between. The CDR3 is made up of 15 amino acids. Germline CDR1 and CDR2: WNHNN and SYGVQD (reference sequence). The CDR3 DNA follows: TGCGCCAGCAGTGGTCCGGGGGGCCGCCACAATGAGCAGTTCTTC. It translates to CASSGPGGRHNEQFF.

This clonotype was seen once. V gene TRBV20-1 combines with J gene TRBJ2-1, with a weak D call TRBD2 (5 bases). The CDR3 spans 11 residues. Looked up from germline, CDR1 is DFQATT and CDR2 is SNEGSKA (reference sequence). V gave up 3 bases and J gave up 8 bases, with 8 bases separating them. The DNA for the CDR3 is TGCAGTGCTAGGAGGGATTATGAGCAGTTCTTC. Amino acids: CSARRDYEQFF.

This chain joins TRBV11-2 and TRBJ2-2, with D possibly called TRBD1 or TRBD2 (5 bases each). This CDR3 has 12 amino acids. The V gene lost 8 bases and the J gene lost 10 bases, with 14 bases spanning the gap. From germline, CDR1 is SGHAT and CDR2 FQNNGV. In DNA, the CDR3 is TGTGCCAGCCTTCCTCTGGGGGAGGAGCTGTTTTTT. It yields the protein CASLPLGEELFF.

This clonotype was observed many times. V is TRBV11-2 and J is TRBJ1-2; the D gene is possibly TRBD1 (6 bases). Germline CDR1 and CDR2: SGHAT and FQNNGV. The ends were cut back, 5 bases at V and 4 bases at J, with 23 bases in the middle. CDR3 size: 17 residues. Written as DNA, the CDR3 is TGTGCCAGCAGCCCAGGCCCCTCAGGGGAGAGGGCCTATGGCTACACCTTC. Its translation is CASSPGPSGERAYGYTF.

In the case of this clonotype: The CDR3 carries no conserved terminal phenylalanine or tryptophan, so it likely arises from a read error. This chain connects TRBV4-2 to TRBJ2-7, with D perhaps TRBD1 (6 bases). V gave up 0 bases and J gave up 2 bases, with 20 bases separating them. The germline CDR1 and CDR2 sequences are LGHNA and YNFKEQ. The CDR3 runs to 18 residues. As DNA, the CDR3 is TGTGCCAGCAGCCAAGATATGGGGAAGGGAGCAGGGGCCTACGAGCAGTACATC. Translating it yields CASSQDMGKGAGAYEQYI.

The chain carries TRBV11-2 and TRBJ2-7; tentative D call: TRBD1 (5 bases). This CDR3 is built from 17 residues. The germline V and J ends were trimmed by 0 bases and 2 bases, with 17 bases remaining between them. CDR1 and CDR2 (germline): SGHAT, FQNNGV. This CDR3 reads CASSLDRSRAQTYEQYF. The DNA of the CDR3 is TGTGCCAGCAGCTTAGATAGGAGCAGGGCCCAAACCTACGAGCAGTACTTC.

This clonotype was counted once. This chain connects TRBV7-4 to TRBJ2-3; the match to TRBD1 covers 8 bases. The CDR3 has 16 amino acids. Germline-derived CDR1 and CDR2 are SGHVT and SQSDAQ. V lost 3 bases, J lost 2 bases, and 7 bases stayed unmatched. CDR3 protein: CASSFPPGQDTDTQYF. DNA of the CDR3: TGTGCCAGCAGCTTCCCACCGGGACAGGACACAGATACGCAGTATTTT.

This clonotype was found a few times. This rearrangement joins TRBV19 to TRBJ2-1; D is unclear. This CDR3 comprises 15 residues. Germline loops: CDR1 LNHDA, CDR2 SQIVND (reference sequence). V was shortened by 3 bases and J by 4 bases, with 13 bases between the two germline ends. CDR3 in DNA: TGTGCCAGTAGTATCACGGGTAGGAGTTACAATGAGCAGTTCTTC. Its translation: CASSITGRSYNEQFF.

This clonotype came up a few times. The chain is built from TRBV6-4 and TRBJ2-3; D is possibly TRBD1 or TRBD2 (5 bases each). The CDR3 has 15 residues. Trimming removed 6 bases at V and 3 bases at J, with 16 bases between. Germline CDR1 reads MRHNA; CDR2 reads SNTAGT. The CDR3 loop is CASSPGTALTDTQYF. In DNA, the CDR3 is TGTGCCAGCAGCCCCGGGACCGCCCTTACAGATACGCAGTATTTT.